This T cell receptor beta chain was captured in a study of cytomegalovirus exposure and HLA in healthy donors. Primers: 60 Vbeta forward and 13 Jbeta reverse. Authors' methods: Approximately 9.9 million of about 88 million unique TCR beta chains were shared, per a later count. Using immunoSEQ multiplex PCR, the repertoire was profiled, and TCRdb retains in-frame clones only, with some absent. For V, J and clone size, that table is used; D and trimming come from the DNA. Among approximately 170,000 clones listed, about 75% were seen once. This clonotype was obtained from a male donor in good health and CMV-seronegative. The sample was PBMCs.

The CDR3 region has the DNA TGTGCCAGCAGCCCAAGGACAGGGTACGAGACCCAGTACTTC. Protein product: CASSPRTGYETQYF. The gene calls are TRBV5-6 and TRBJ2-5, with 8 nucleotides matching TRBD1. The V and J ends lost 4 bases and 5 bases, in that order; junction bases with no gene match: 7. This CDR3 is 14 amino acids long. Per the germline V gene, CDR1 is SGHDT and CDR2 is YYEEEE.